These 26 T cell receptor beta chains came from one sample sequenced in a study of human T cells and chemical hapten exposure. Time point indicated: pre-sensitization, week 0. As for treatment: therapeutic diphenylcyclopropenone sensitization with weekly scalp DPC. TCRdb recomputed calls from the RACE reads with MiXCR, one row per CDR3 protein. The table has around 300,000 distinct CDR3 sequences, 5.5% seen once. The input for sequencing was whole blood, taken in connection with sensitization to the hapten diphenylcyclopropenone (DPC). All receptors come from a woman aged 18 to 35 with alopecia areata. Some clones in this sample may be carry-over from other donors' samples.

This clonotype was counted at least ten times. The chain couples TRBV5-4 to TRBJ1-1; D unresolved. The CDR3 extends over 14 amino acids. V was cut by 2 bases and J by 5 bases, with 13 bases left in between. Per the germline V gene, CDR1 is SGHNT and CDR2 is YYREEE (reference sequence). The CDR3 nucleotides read TGTGCCAGCAGCTTCTTAGCTGACGGGACTGAAGCTTTCTTT. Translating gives CASSFLADGTEAFF.

The chain's CDR3 is CSAPSQGAGWNTQYF. The CDR3 DNA follows: TGCAGTGCTCCTTCACAGGGGGCTGGATGGAATACGCAGTATTTT. The chain recombines TRBV20-1 with TRBJ2-3; 9 nucleotides align to TRBD1. The CDR3 length is 15 residues. With 5 bases clipped from V and 7 bases from J, the junction kept 13 bases outside the gene matches. Germline CDR1 DFQATT, CDR2 SNEGSKA (reference sequence).

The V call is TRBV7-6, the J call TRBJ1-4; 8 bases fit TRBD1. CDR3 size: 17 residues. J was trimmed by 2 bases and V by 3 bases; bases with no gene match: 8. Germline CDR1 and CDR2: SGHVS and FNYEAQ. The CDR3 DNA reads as TGTGCCAGCAGCTTGCACGCCCAGGGGGCCACTAATGAAAAACTGTTTTTT. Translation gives CASSLHAQGATNEKLFF.

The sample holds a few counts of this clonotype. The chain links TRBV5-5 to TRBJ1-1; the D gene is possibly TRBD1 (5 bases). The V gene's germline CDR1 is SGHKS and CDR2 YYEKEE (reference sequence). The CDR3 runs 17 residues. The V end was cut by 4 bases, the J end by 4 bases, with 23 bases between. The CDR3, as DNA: TGTGCCAGCAGCCACAAATTCATGACAGTGGGTGGCACTGAAGCTTTCTTT. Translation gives CASSHKFMTVGGTEAFF.

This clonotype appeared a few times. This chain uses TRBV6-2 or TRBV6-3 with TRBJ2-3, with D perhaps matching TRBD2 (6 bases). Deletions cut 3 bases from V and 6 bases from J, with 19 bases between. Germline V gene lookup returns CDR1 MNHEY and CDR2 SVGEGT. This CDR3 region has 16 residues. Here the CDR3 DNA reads TGTGCCAGCAGTTATCAGGAGGGACGGCCGGTTGATACGCAGTATTTT. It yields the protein CASSYQEGRPVDTQYF.

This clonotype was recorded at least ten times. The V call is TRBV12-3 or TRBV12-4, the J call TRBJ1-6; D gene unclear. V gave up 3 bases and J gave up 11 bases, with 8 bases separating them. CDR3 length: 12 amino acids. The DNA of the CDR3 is TGTGCCAGCAGTTTCGGGGTCCCACCCCTCCACTTT. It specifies CASSFGVPPLHF.

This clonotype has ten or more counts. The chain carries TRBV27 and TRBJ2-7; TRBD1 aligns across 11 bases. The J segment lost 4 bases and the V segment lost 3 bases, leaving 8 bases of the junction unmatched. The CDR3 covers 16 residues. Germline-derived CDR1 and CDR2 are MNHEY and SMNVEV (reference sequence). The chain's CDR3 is CASSFYPGQGVYEQYF. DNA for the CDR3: TGTGCCAGCAGTTTTTATCCGGGACAGGGGGTGTACGAGCAGTACTTC.

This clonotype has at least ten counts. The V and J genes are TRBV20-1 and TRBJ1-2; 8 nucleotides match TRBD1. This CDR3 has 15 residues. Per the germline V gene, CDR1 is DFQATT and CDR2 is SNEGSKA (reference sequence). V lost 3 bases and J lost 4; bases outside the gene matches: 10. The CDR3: CSASGAGGSIYGYTF. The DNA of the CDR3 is TGCAGTGCTAGTGGCGCAGGGGGCAGCATCTATGGCTACACCTTC.

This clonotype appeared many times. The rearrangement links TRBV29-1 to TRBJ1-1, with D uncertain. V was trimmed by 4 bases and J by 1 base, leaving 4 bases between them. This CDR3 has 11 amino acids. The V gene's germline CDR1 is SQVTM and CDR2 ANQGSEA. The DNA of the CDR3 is TGCAGCGTTGGCAGGAACACTGAAGCTTTCTTT. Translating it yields CSVGRNTEAFF.

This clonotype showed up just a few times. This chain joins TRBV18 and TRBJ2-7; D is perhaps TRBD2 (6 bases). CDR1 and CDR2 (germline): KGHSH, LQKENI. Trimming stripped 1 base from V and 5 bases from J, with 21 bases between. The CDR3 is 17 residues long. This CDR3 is CASSPLGGADSKNEQYF. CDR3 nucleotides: TGTGCCAGCTCACCACTTGGAGGGGCCGACAGTAAGAACGAGCAGTACTTC. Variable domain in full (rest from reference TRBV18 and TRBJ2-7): NAGVMQNPRHLVRRRGQEARLRCSPMKGHSHVYWYRQLPEEGLKFMVYLQKENIIDESGMPKERFSAEFPKEGPSILRIQQVVRGDSAAYFCASSPLGGADSKNEQYFGPGTRLTVT.

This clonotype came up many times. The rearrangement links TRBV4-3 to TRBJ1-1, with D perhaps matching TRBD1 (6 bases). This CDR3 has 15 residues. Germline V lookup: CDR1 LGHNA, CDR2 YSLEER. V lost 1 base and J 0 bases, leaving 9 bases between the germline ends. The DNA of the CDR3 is TGCGCCAGCAGCCAAGTAGGGGACATGAACACTGAAGCTTTCTTT. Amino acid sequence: CASSQVGDMNTEAFF.

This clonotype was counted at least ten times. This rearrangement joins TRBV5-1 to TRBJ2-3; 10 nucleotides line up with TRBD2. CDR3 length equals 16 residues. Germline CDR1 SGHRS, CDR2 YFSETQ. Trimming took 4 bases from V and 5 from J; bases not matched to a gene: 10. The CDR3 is CASSEQVAGGLDTQYF. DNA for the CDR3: TGCGCCAGCAGCGAACAAGTAGCGGGGGGCCTAGATACGCAGTATTTT.

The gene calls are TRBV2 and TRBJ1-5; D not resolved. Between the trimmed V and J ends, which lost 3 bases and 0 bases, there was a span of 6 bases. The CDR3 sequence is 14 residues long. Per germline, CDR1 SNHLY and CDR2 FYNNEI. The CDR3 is CASSDSDSNQPQHF. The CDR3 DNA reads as TGTGCCAGCAGTGATTCGGATAGCAATCAGCCCCAGCATTTT.

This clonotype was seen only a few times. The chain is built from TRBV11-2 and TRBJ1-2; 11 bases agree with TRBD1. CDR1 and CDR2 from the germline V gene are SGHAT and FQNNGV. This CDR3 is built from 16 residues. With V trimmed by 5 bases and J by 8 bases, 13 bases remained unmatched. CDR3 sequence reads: CASSPVKGGQGDGYTF. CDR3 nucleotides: TGTGCCAGCAGCCCAGTTAAGGGGGGACAGGGGGACGGCTACACCTTC.

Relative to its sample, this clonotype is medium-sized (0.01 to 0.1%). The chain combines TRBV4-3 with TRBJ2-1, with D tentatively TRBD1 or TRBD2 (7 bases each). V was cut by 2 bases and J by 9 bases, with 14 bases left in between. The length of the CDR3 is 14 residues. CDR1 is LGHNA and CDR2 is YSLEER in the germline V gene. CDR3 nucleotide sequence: TGCGCCAGCAGCCAAAATACAGGGGAGGGTGAGCAGTTCTTC. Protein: CASSQNTGEGEQFF.

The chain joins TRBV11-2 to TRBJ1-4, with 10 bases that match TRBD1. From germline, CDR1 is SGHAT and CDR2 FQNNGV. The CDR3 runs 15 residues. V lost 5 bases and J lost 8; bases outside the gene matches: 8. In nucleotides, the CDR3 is TGTGCCAGCAGCACCCGACAGGGGGCAGGGGAAAAACTGTTTTTT. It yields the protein CASSTRQGAGEKLFF. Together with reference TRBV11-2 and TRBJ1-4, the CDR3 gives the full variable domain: EAGVAQSPRYKIIEKRQSVAFWCNPISGHATLYWYQQILGQGPKLLIQFQNNGVVDDSQLPKDRFSAERLKGVDSTLKIQPAKLEDSAVYLCASSTRQGAGEKLFFGSGTQLSVL.

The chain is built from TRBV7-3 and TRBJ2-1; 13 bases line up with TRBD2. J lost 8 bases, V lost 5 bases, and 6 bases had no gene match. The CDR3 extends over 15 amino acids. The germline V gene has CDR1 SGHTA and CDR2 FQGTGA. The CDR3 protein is CASSPGLAGEDEQFF. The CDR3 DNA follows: TGTGCCAGCAGCCCAGGACTAGCGGGGGAGGATGAGCAGTTCTTC.

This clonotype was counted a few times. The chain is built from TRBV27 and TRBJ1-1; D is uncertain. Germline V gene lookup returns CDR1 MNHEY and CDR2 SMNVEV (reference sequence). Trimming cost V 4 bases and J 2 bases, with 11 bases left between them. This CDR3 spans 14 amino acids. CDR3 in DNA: TGTGCCAGCAGTTACGCGATAGTAAACACTGAAGCTTTCTTT. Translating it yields CASSYAIVNTEAFF.

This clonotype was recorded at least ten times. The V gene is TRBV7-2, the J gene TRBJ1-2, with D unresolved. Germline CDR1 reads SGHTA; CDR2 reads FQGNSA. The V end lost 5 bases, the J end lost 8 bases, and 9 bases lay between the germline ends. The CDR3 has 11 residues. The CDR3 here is CASSIMGGYTF. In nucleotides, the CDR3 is TGTGCCAGCAGCATTATGGGAGGCTACACCTTC. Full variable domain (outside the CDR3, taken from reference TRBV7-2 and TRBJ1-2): GAGVSQSPSNKVTEKGKDVELRCDPISGHTALYWYRQSLGQGLEFLIYFQGNSAPDKSGLPSDRFSAERTGGSVSTLTIQRTQQEDSAVYLCASSIMGGYTFGSGTRLTVV.

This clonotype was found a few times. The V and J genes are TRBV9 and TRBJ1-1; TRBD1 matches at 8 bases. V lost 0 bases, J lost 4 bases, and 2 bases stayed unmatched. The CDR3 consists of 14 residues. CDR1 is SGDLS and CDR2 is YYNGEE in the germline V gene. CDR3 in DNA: TGTGCCAGCAGCGTAGGGACAGGGACCACTGAAGCTTTCTTT. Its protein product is CASSVGTGTTEAFF.

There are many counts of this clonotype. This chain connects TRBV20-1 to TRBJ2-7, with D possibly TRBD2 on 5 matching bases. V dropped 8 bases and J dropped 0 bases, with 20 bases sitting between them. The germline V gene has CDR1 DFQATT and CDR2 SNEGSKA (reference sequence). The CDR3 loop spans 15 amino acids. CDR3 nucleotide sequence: TGCAGTCCCAACCCCCCCTCGGGAAGCTCCTACGAGCAGTACTTC. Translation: CSPNPPSGSSYEQYF.

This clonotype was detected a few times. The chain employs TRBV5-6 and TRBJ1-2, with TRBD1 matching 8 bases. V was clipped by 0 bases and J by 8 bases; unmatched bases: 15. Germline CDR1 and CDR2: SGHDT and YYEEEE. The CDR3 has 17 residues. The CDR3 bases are TGTGCCAGCAGCTTGGTATCGTCGACAGGGGTTAGTAAAGGCTACACCTTC. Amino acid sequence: CASSLVSSTGVSKGYTF.

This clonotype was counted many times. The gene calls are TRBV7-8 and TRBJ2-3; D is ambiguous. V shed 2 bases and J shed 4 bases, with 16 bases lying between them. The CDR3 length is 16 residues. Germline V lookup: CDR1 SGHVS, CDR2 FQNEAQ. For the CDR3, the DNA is TGTGCCAGCAGCTTATATGTGGCCAGGATAGCAGATACGCAGTATTTT. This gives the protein CASSLYVARIADTQYF.

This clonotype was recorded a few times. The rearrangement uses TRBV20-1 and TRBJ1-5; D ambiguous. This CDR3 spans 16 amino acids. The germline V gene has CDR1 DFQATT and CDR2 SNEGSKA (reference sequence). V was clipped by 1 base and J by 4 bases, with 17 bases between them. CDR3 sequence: CSARGPHQGSNQPQHF. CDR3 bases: TGCAGTGCTAGAGGACCCCATCAAGGGTCGAATCAGCCCCAGCATTTT.

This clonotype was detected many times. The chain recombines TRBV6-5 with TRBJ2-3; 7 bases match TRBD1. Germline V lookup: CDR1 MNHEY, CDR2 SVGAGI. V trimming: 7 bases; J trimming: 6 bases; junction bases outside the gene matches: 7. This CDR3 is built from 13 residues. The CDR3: CASKDGTADTQYF. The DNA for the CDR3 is TGTGCCAGCAAAGATGGGACAGCCGATACGCAGTATTTT.

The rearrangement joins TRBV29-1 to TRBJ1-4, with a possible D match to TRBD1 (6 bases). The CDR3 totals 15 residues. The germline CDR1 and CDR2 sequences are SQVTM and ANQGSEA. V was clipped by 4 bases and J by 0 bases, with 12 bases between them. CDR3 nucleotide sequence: TGCAGCGTTGGGGGGCCCCTTGCAACTAATGAAAAACTGTTTTTT. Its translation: CSVGGPLATNEKLFF.